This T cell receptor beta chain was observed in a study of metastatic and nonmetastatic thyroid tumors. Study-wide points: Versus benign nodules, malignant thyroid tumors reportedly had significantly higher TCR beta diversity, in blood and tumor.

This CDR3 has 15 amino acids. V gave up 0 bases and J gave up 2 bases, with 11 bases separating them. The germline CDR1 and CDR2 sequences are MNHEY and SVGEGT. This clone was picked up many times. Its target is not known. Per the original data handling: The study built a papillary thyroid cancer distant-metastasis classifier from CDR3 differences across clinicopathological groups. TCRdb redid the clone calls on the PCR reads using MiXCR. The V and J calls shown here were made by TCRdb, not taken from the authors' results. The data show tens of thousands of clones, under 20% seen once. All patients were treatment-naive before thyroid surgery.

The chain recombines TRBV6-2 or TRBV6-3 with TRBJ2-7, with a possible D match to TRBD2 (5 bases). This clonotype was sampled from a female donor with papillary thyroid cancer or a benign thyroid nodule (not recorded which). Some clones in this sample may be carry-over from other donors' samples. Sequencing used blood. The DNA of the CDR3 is TGTGCCAGCAGTTACTCGATACGGGAAACCTACGAGCAGTACTTC. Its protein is CASSYSIRETYEQYF.